This T cell receptor beta chain was identified in a study of T-cell memory formation after mild COVID-19. As for the study in general: The study found TCR clusters largely donor specific. Study-level results: The CD4+ clones that contracted clustered mainly within CM and EM, and the CD8+ clones concentrated in EMRA. That cross-reactive memory joined was suggested by some responding clones appearing in pre-infection memory.

CDR1 is SGHTA and CDR2 is FQGNSA in the germline V gene. This CDR3 region has 17 residues. J was trimmed by 0 bases and V by 6 bases; bases with no gene match: 8. One entry per CDR3 protein, called by TCRdb with MiXCR from the 5' RACE reads. Of around 82,000 distinct CDR3 sequences detected, about 13% appear once; the ten largest clones hold 35% to 50%. A few counts support this clonotype. What it binds is not known. The J gene is TRBJ2-1, the V gene TRBV7-2; 10 bases line up with TRBD2. The clonotype originates from a man between 18 and 35 years old who had mild COVID-19 (a few samples of this study predate the infection). Cell type and time point are not known. The sequencing sample was made of PBMCs or a T cell subset sorted from them (not recorded which). The CDR3 spells CASSATSGLSSYNEQFF. In nucleotides, the CDR3 is TGTGCCAGCAGTGCGACTAGCGGGTTGAGCTCCTACAATGAGCAGTTCTTC.